Below, one T cell receptor (beta chain) is given with its context. Produced via immunoSEQ multiplex PCR; TCRdb's table is partial and in-frame only. The data hold hundreds of thousands of clones, with about four fifths observed a single time. The entry originates in a study of blood T cell repertoires in COVID-19. With 0 bases clipped from V and 4 bases from J, the junction kept 5 bases outside the gene matches. CDR1 is MNHEY, CDR2 SVGAGI, per germline. CDR3 size: 16 residues. Input material: peripheral blood. V gene TRBV6-5 combines with J gene TRBJ2-5; the match to TRBD2 covers 10 bases. This sequence was found in a man older than 75 with acute or convalescent COVID-19. This CDR3 is CASSYSTSGIGETQYF. The CDR3 bases are TGTGCCAGCAGTTACTCTACTAGCGGGATAGGAGAGACCCAGTACTTC.